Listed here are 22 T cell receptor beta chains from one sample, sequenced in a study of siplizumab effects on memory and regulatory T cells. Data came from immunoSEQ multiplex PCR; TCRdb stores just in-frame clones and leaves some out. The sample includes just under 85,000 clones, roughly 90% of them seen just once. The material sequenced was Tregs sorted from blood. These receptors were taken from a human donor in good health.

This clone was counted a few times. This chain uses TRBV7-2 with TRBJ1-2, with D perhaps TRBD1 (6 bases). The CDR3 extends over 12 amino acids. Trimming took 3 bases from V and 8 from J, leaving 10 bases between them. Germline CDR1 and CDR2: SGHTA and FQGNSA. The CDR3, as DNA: TGTGCCAGCAGCTTCCAGGGGAAAGGCTACACCTTC. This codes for CASSFQGKGYTF.

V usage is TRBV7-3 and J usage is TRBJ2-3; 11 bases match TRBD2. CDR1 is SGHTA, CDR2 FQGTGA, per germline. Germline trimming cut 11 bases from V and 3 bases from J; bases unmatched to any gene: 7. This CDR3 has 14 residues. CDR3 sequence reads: CASGGTSGTDTQYF. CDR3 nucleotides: TGTGCCTCCGGGGGGACTAGCGGAACAGATACGCAGTATTTT.

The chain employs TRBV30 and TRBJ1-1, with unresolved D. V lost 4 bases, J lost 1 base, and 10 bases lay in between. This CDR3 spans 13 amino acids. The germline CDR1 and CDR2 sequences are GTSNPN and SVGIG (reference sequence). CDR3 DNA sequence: TGTGCCTGGATTTGGCGGGGGAACACTGAAGCTTTCTTT. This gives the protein CAWIWRGNTEAFF. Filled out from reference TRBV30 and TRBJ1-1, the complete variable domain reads SQTIHQWPATLVQPVGSPLSLECTVEGTSNPNLYWYRQAAGRGLQLLFYSVGIGQISSEVPQNLSASRPQDRQFILSSKKLLLSDSGFYLCAWIWRGNTEAFFGQGTRLTVV.

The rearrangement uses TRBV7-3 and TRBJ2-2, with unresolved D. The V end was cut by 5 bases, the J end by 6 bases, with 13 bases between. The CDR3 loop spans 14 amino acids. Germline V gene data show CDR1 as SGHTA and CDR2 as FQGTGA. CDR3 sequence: CASSLVDQAGELFF. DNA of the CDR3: TGTGCCAGCAGCCTAGTGGATCAAGCCGGGGAGCTGTTTTTT.

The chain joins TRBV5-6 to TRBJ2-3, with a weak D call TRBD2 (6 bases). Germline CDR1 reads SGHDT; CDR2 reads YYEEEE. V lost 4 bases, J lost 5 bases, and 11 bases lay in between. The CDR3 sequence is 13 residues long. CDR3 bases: TGTGCCAGCAGCCTAGGAGGGTTAGATACGCAGTATTTT. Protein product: CASSLGGLDTQYF. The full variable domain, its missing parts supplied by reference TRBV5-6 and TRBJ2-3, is DAGVTQSPTHLIKTRGQQVTLRCSPKSGHDTVSWYQQALGQGPQFIFQYYEEEERQRGNFPDRFSGHQFPNYSSELNVNALLLGDSALYLCASSLGGLDTQYFGPGTRLTVL.

CDR3 in DNA: TGCGCCAGCAGCCGGACTAGCGGTGGCACCGGGGAGCTGTTTTTT. The encoded protein is CASSRTSGGTGELFF. This chain links TRBV4-3 with TRBJ2-2, with 10 positions matching TRBD2. Trimming removed 4 bases from V and 4 bases from J; junction bases left unmatched: 3. The CDR3 runs 15 residues. From germline, CDR1 is LGHNA and CDR2 YSLEER.

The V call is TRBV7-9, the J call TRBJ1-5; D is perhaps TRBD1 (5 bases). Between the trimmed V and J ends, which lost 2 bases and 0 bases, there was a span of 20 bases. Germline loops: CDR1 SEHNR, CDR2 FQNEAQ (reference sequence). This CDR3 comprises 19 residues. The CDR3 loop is CASSLYEGQLVYSNQPQHF. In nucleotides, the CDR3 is TGTGCCAGCAGCTTATATGAGGGGCAGTTGGTTTATAGCAATCAGCCCCAGCATTTT.

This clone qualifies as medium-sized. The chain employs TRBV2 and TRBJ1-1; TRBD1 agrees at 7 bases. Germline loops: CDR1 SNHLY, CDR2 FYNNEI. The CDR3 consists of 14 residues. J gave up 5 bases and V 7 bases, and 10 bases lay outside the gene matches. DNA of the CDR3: TGTGCCAGCATACGACAGGGCTCGAGTACTGAAGCTTTCTTT. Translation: CASIRQGSSTEAFF.

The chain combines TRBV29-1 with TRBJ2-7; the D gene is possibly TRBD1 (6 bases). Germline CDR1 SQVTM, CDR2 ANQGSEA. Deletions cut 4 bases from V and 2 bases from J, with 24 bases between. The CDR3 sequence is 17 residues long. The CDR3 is CSVVQGHRVGVTYEQYF. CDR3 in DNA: TGCAGCGTTGTTCAGGGACACAGGGTCGGGGTTACCTACGAGCAGTACTTC.

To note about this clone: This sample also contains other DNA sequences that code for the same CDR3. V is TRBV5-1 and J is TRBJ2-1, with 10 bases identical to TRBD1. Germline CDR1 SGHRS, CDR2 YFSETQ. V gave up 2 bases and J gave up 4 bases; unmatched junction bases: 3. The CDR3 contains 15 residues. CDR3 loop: CASSLPGQGYNEQFF. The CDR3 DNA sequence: TGCGCCAGCAGCTTACCGGGACAGGGGTACAATGAGCAGTTCTTC.

The CDR3 sequence is CASSRGQYYGYTF. In nucleotides, the CDR3 is TGTGCCAGCAGTAGGGGACAGTACTATGGCTACACCTTC. The J gene is TRBJ1-2, the V gene TRBV6-5; 7 bases line up with TRBD1. CDR3 length: 13 residues. J was trimmed by 3 bases and V by 5 bases; bases with no gene match: 3. Germline V gives CDR1 MNHEY, CDR2 SVGAGI.

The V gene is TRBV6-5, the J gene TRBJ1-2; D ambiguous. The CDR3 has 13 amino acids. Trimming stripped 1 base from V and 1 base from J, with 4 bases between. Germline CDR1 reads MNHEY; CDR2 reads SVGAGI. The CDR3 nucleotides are TGTGCCAGCAGTTACTTGGTTAACTATGGCTACACCTTC. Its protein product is CASSYLVNYGYTF.

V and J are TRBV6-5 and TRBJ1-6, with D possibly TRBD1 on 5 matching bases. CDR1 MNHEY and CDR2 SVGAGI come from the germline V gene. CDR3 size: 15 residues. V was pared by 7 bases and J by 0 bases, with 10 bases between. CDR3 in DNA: TGTGCCAGCATTGGGGGGAGCTCCTATAATTCACCCCTCCACTTT. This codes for CASIGGSSYNSPLHF.

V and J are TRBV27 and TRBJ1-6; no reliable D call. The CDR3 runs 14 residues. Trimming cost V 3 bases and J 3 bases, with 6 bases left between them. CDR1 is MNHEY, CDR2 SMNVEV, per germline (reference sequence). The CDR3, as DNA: TGTGCCAGCAGTTTGGGCCTCTATAATTCACCCCTCCACTTT. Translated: CASSLGLYNSPLHF.

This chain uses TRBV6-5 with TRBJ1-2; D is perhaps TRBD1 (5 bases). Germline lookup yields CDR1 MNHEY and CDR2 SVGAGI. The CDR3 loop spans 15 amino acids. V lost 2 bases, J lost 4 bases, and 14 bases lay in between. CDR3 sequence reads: CASSYSSGPGYGYTF. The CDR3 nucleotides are TGTGCCAGCAGTTACAGTTCAGGGCCTGGCTATGGCTACACCTTC.

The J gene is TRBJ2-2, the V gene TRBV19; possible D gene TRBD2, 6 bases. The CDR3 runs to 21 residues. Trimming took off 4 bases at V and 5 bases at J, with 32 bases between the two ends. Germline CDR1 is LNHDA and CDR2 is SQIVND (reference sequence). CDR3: CASSTLLSDYRSGRLTGELFF. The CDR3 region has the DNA TGTGCCAGTAGTACCCTCCTCTCGGATTATCGGTCAGGGAGGTTAACCGGGGAGCTGTTTTTT.

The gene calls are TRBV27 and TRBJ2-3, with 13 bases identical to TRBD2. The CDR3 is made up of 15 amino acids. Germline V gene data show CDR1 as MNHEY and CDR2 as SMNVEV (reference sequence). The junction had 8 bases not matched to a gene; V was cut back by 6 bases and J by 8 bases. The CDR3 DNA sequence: TGTGCCAGCAGCCTTGGGACTAGCGGGGCTTCTACGCAGTATTTT. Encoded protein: CASSLGTSGASTQYF.

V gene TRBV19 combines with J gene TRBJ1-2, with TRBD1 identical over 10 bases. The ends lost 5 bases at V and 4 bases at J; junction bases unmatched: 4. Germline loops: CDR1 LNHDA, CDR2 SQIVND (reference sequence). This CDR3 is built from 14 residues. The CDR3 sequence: CASSETGGAYGYTF. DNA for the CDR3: TGTGCCAGTAGTGAGACAGGGGGCGCCTATGGCTACACCTTC.

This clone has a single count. The chain's CDR3 is CASSLTYYGYTF. CDR3 DNA sequence: TGTGCCAGCAGCTTAACGTACTATGGCTACACCTTC. This chain uses TRBV7-9 with TRBJ1-2, with unresolved D. Germline V gene sequence: CDR1 SEHNR, CDR2 FQNEAQ (reference sequence). Trimming stripped 2 bases from V and 3 bases from J, with 4 bases between. CDR3 length: 12 amino acids. The full variable domain, with the rest looked up from reference TRBV7-9 and TRBJ1-2, is DTGVSQNPRHKITKRGQNVTFRCDPISEHNRLYWYRQTLGQGPEFLTYFQNEAQLEKSRLLSDRFSAERPKGSFSTLEIQRTEQGDSAMYLCASSLTYYGYTFGSGTRLTVV.

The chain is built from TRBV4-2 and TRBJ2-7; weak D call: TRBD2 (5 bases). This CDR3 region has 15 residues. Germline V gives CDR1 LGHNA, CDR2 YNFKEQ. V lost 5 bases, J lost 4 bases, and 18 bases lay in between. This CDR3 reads CASSSRRSFRYEQYF. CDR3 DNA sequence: TGTGCCAGCAGCTCAAGGAGGTCTTTCAGATACGAGCAGTACTTC.

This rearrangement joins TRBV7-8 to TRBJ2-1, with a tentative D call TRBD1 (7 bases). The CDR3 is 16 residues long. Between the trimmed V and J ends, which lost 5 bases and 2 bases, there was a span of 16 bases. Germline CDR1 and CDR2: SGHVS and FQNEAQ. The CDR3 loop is CASSLGRDRPYNEQFF. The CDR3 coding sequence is TGTGCCAGCAGCCTAGGGCGGGACAGACCCTACAATGAGCAGTTCTTC.

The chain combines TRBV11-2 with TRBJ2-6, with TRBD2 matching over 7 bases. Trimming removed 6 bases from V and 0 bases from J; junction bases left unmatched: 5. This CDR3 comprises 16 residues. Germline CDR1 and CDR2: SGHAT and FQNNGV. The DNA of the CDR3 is TGTGCCAGCAGTCTCTCGGGGGGCTCTGGGGCCAACGTCCTGACTTTC. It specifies CASSLSGGSGANVLTF.